What follows are 21 T cell receptor beta chains derived from one specimen sequenced in a study of T cell changes during pregnancy in multiple sclerosis. Measured with immunoSEQ multiplex PCR; TCRdb has only the in-frame clones, and not every one. The profile covers almost 20,000 clones, with about 89% appearing a single time and approximately 7.5% taken by the ten largest. Sequenced here: CD8+ T cells from peripheral blood mononuclear cells, sampled in the second trimester of pregnancy. The receptors stem from a female donor in good health, enrolled as a control in a pregnancy study.

This clone was counted a few times. The J gene is TRBJ1-5, the V gene TRBV6-1; possible D gene TRBD1, 5 bases. Trimming took off 5 bases at V and 4 bases at J, with 15 bases between the two ends. Germline-derived CDR1 and CDR2 are MNHNS and SASEGT. The CDR3 runs 15 residues. CDR3 DNA: TGTGCCAGCAGTTCTAACATGGGGGGAAATCAGCCCCAGCATTTT. Translation gives CASSSNMGGNQPQHF.

V usage is TRBV19 and J usage is TRBJ2-5, with D perhaps matching TRBD1 (5 bases). This CDR3 is built from 12 residues. Germline V lookup: CDR1 LNHDA, CDR2 SQIVND (reference sequence). V lost 3 bases to trimming and J lost 7 bases, with 9 bases between them. The CDR3 is CASSIGAGTQYF. CDR3 DNA sequence: TGTGCCAGTAGTATTGGGGCCGGGACCCAGTACTTC.

The V call is TRBV4-1, the J call TRBJ2-1; the match to TRBD1 covers 11 bases. After removal of 4 bases from V and 6 bases from J, the junction contained 2 bases not matched to a gene. The CDR3 consists of 14 residues. Germline assignment: CDR1 MGHRA and CDR2 YSYEKL. The DNA for the CDR3 is TGCGCCAGCAGCCCCGGGACAGGGGGCAATGAGCAGTTCTTC. This codes for CASSPGTGGNEQFF.

A few counts support this clone. This chain joins TRBV13 and TRBJ1-2; TRBD1 aligns across 8 bases. There are 12 residues in the CDR3. V lost 4 bases, J lost 8 bases, and 3 bases stayed unmatched. Germline V lookup: CDR1 PRHDT, CDR2 FYEKMQ (reference sequence). CDR3 sequence reads: CASSSQGAGYTF. In nucleotides, the CDR3 is TGTGCCAGCAGCTCCCAGGGGGCGGGCTACACCTTC.

This chain links TRBV9 with TRBJ1-2, with a tentative D call TRBD1 (5 bases). The germline V gene encodes CDR1 SGDLS and CDR2 YYNGEE. This CDR3 spans 13 amino acids. V was cut by 3 bases and J by 8 bases, with 14 bases left in between. This chain's CDR3 is CASSANRFLGYTF. For the CDR3, the DNA is TGTGCCAGCAGCGCAAACAGGTTCTTGGGCTACACCTTC. Supplemented by reference TRBV9 and TRBJ1-2, the full variable domain reads DSGVTQTPKHLITATGQRVTLRCSPRSGDLSVYWYQQSLDQGLQFLIQYYNGEERAKGNILERFSAQQFPDLHSELNLSSLELGDSALYFCASSANRFLGYTFGSGTRLTVV.

The rearrangement joins TRBV4-2 to TRBJ2-1; D call uncertain. Trimming cost V 3 bases and J 4 bases, with 4 bases left between them. Germline V gene data show CDR1 as LGHNA and CDR2 as YNFKEQ. The CDR3 consists of 12 residues. CDR3 coding DNA: TGTGCCAGCAGCCAGCGTTACAATGAGCAGTTCTTC. Residues: CASSQRYNEQFF.

The chain employs TRBV19 and TRBJ1-1; D is uncertain. The CDR3 contains 14 residues. V lost 4 bases and J 0 bases, leaving 9 bases between the germline ends. In germline, CDR1 is LNHDA, CDR2 SQIVND (reference sequence). This CDR3 is CASSTGWMNTEAFF. The CDR3 region has the DNA TGTGCCAGTAGTACAGGTTGGATGAACACTGAAGCTTTCTTT.

The chain combines TRBV9 with TRBJ2-7; 7 bases line up with TRBD1. The V gene end was trimmed by 5 bases and the J gene end by 1 base; junction bases not matched to a gene: 6. The CDR3 loop spans 14 amino acids. Germline CDR1 and CDR2: SGDLS and YYNGEE. CDR3 residues: CASRPLDRSYEQYF. The CDR3 DNA reads TGTGCCAGCAGACCCCTGGACAGGTCCTACGAGCAGTACTTC.

The chain recombines TRBV9 with TRBJ2-2; TRBD1 is a possible D gene (6 bases). The V gene's germline CDR1 is SGDLS and CDR2 YYNGEE. The ends were cut back, 0 bases at V and 5 bases at J, with 8 bases in the middle. The CDR3 is 14 amino acids. The CDR3 coding sequence is TGTGCCAGCAGCGTAGGAGGGGGAACCGGGGAGCTGTTTTTT. Encoded protein: CASSVGGGTGELFF.

J is TRBJ2-3 and V is TRBV6-4; 10 nucleotides line up with TRBD1. J gave up 4 bases and V 6 bases, and 4 bases lay outside the gene matches. The CDR3 runs to 14 residues. Germline values: CDR1 MRHNA, CDR2 SNTAGT. The CDR3 spells CASSNGTGADTQYF. CDR3 coding DNA: TGTGCCAGCAGCAATGGGACAGGGGCAGATACGCAGTATTTT.

This clone is labeled medium-sized. The chain couples TRBV6-6 to TRBJ2-1; D is undetermined. The V end lost 0 bases, the J end lost 4 bases, and 7 bases lay between the germline ends. Germline values: CDR1 MNHNY, CDR2 SVGAGI (reference sequence). This CDR3 region has 14 residues. The CDR3 DNA reads as TGTGCCAGCAGTTACTCAACAGATTACAATGAGCAGTTCTTC. It yields the protein CASSYSTDYNEQFF.

The chain employs TRBV9 and TRBJ1-4; weak D call: TRBD1 (5 bases). The ends were cut back, 3 bases at V and 10 bases at J, with 16 bases in the middle. The length of the CDR3 is 14 residues. CDR1 and CDR2 from the germline V gene are SGDLS and YYNGEE. The chain's CDR3 is CASSGLGGQGKLFF. Here the CDR3 DNA reads TGTGCCAGCAGCGGACTAGGAGGCCAGGGAAAACTGTTTTTT.

This chain links TRBV7-9 with TRBJ2-5; 14 nucleotides match TRBD2. Germline V lookup: CDR1 SEHNR, CDR2 FQNEAQ (reference sequence). The CDR3 spans 15 residues. The ends lost 5 bases at V and 5 bases at J; junction bases unmatched: 4. The CDR3 sequence: CASSATSGGEETQYF. CDR3 nucleotide sequence: TGTGCCAGCAGCGCGACTAGCGGGGGGGAGGAGACCCAGTACTTC.

The chain recombines TRBV28 with TRBJ1-2; D uncertain. V lost 1 base and J lost 5, with 11 bases in between. The CDR3 loop spans 14 amino acids. CDR1 MDHEN and CDR2 SYDVKM come from the germline V gene. DNA for the CDR3: TGTGCCAGCAGTTTATTCACAGCCGCTTATGGCTACACCTTC. Amino acids: CASSLFTAAYGYTF.

This clone has only a few counts. The identical CDR3 is also encoded by other nucleotide sequences in the sample. The V call is TRBV11-2, the J call TRBJ1-2, with D possibly being TRBD1 (6 bases). CDR1 SGHAT and CDR2 FQNNGV come from the germline V gene. The V gene lost 4 bases and the J gene lost 1 base, with 19 bases spanning the gap. This CDR3 is built from 17 residues. CDR3 region: CASSSEPRDKDNYGYTF. For the CDR3, the DNA is TGTGCCAGCAGCTCAGAACCCCGGGACAAAGATAACTATGGCTACACCTTC. Full variable domain (outside the CDR3, taken from reference TRBV11-2 and TRBJ1-2): EAGVAQSPRYKIIEKRQSVAFWCNPISGHATLYWYQQILGQGPKLLIQFQNNGVVDDSQLPKDRFSAERLKGVDSTLKIQPAKLEDSAVYLCASSSEPRDKDNYGYTFGSGTRLTVV.

The genes are TRBV6-1 and TRBJ2-3, with 8 positions matching TRBD1. This CDR3 region has 15 residues. CDR1 and CDR2 (germline): MNHNS, SASEGT. With 1 base clipped from V and 2 bases from J, the junction kept 2 bases outside the gene matches. The chain's CDR3 is CASSEGTGSTDTQYF. For the CDR3, the DNA is TGTGCCAGCAGTGAAGGGACAGGGTCCACAGATACGCAGTATTTT.

The V and J genes are TRBV6-4 and TRBJ2-1; D is undetermined. V lost 1 base, J lost 6 bases, and 13 bases lay in between. This CDR3 has 15 amino acids. CDR1 and CDR2 from the germline V gene are MRHNA and SNTAGT. The DNA of the CDR3 is TGTGCCAGCAGTGACTTAGCTTCCGCCCCCAATGAGCAGTTCTTC. Protein sequence: CASSDLASAPNEQFF.

The V and J genes are TRBV9 and TRBJ2-7; tentatively, D is TRBD1 (6 bases). The CDR3 consists of 14 residues. Per the germline V gene, CDR1 is SGDLS and CDR2 is YYNGEE. Trimming pared 4 bases from V and 3 bases from J, leaving 14 bases between. CDR3 sequence reads: CASSPKGDHYEQYF. The CDR3 region has the DNA TGTGCCAGCAGCCCCAAGGGGGACCACTACGAGCAGTACTTC. Looking up the rest from reference TRBV9 and TRBJ2-7 gives the full variable domain: DSGVTQTPKHLITATGQRVTLRCSPRSGDLSVYWYQQSLDQGLQFLIQYYNGEERAKGNILERFSAQQFPDLHSELNLSSLELGDSALYFCASSPKGDHYEQYFGPGTRLTVT.

This clone was recorded only once. The V call is TRBV27, the J call TRBJ2-7; 8 bases fit TRBD2. Trimming took 3 bases from V and 1 from J; bases not matched to a gene: 8. Germline values: CDR1 MNHEY, CDR2 SMNVEV (reference sequence). The CDR3 extends over 16 amino acids. The CDR3 DNA sequence: TGTGCCAGCAGTTTGGTGGCGGGGGGACCTTCCTACGAGCAGTACTTC. It encodes CASSLVAGGPSYEQYF.

V is TRBV27 and J is TRBJ2-4; perhaps TRBD1 as D (5 bases). CDR3 length equals 15 residues. CDR1 is MNHEY and CDR2 is SMNVEV in the germline V gene (reference sequence). V shed 3 bases and J shed 1 base, with 10 bases lying between them. The CDR3 bases are TGTGCCAGCAGTTTTTTCTCAGGGGCCAAAAACATTCAGTACTTC. Its translation: CASSFFSGAKNIQYF.

The chain joins TRBV5-4 to TRBJ2-7, with 9 bases identical to TRBD2. The CDR3 loop spans 15 amino acids. CDR1 SGHNT and CDR2 YYREEE come from the germline V gene (reference sequence). J was trimmed by 3 bases and V by 3 bases; bases with no gene match: 7. CDR3 residues: CASSWGLAGSYEQYF. The CDR3 nucleotides read TGTGCCAGCAGCTGGGGGCTAGCGGGAAGCTACGAGCAGTACTTC.